This T cell receptor beta chain was captured by sequencing in a study of blood T cells in healthy people across ages. CDR3 length: 12 amino acids. This clonotype appeared a few times. Combining a sample-barcoded 5' primer with a J-beta primer mix, a second PCR ran for about 6 to 11 cycles. MiXCR, applied by TCRdb to the 5' RACE reads, yields one record per CDR3 protein. Of roughly 1,700,000 distinct CDR3 sequences listed, 28% are singletons. The sequenced material came from blood. This receptor was identified in a woman aged 25 to 39 in good health. This chain joins TRBV21-1 and TRBJ2-1; TRBD2, the table's D call, was not compared with the DNA. TRBV21-1 is classified as a pseudogene. CDR3 region: CASRGLVDEQFF. The CDR3 DNA is TGTGCCAGCAGAGGGCTAGTCGATGAGCAGTTCTTC.